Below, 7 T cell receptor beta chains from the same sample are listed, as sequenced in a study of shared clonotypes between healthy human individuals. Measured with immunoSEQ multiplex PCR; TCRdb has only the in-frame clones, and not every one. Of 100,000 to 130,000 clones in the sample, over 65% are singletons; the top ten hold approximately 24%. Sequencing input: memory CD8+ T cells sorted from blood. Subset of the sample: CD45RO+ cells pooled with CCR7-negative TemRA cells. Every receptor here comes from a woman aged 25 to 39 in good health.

In DNA form, the CDR3 reads TGTGCCAGCAGCCCTGACCTCAGGGGCGGAAAACTGTTTTTT. It codes for CASSPDLRGGKLFF. The rearrangement links TRBV7-6 to TRBJ1-4; weak D call: TRBD1 (6 bases). Trimming removed 5 bases from V and 10 bases from J, with 17 bases in between. Per germline, CDR1 SGHVS and CDR2 FNYEAQ. There are 14 residues in the CDR3.

CDR3 protein: CASSKATGGPYEQYF. DNA for the CDR3: TGTGCCAGCAGCAAAGCCACGGGAGGGCCGTACGAGCAGTACTTC. J is TRBJ2-7 and V is TRBV21-1; no DNA check was done on the table's D call, TRBD2. TRBV21-1 is a pseudogene segment. CDR3 length equals 15 residues.

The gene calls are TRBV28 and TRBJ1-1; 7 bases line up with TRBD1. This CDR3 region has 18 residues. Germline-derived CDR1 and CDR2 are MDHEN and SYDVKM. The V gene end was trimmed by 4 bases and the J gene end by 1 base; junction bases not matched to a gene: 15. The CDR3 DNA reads TGTGCCAGCAGTTACTTCTACCCCTCGGGACAGAAGAACACTGAAGCTTTCTTT. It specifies CASSYFYPSGQKNTEAFF. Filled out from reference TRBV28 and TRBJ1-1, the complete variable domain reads DVKVTQSSRYLVKRTGEKVFLECVQDMDHENMFWYRQDPGLGLRLIYFSYDVKMKEKGDIPEGYSVSREKKERFSLILESASTNQTSMYLCASSYFYPSGQKNTEAFFGQGTRLTVV.

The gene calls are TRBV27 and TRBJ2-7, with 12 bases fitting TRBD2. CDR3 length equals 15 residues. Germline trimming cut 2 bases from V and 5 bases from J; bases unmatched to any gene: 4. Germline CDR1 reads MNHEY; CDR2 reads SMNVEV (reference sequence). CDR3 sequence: CASSLLAGGPHEQYF. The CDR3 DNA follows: TGTGCCAGCAGTTTACTAGCGGGAGGGCCCCACGAGCAGTACTTC.

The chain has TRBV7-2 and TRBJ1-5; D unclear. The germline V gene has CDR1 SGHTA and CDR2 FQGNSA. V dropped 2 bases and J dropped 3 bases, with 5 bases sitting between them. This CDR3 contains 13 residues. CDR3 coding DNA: TGTGCCAGCAGCTTACGGTACAATCAGCCCCAGCATTTT. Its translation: CASSLRYNQPQHF.

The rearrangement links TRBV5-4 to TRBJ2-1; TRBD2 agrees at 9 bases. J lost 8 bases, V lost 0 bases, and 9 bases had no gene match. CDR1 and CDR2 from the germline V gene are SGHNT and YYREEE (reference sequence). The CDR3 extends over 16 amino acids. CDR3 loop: CASSLGAGGAMDEQFF. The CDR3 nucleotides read TGTGCCAGCAGCTTGGGGGCGGGAGGGGCTATGGATGAGCAGTTCTTC.

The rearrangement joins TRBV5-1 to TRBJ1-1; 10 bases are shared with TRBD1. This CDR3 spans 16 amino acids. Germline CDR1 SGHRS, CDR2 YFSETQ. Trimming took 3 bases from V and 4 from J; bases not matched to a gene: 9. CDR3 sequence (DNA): TGCGCCAGCAGCTCCGGGACAGGGGAGAGTGTCACTGAAGCTTTCTTT. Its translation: CASSSGTGESVTEAFF.